This T cell receptor beta chain was captured by sequencing in a study of preoperative IRX-2 immunotherapy in early breast cancer. Per the germline V gene, CDR1 is SGHTA and CDR2 is FQGTGA. Trimming left V 4 bases short and J 1 base short, with 7 bases between. CDR3 length equals 14 residues. Treatment specified: preoperative locoregional IRX-2 cytokine immunotherapy. Preoperative locoregional IRX-2 cytokine immunotherapy was tested in the phase Ib source study. Data came from immunoSEQ multiplex PCR; TCRdb stores just in-frame clones and leaves some out. The repertoire holds 55,000 to 70,000 clones, with approximately 94% as singletons.

The specimen was taken from a patient treated with IRX-2 immunotherapy. This chain connects TRBV7-3 to TRBJ2-2; D unresolved. This TCR was recovered from a human donor with breast cancer. CDR3 protein: CASSSWGNTGELFF. The CDR3 DNA reads as TGTGCCAGCAGCTCCTGGGGGAACACCGGGGAGCTGTTTTTT.